The TCR beta chain described here comes from a study of brain metastases from non-small cell lung cancer. General study points: T-cell infiltration was lower in brain metastases than primaries (P < 0.001). In about 60% of brain metastases, T-cell clones were expanded compared with matched primary tumors. Metastases had sparse T cells but largely shared repertoires with primaries.

In the case of this clone: What it binds is unknown.

Using immunoSEQ multiplex PCR, the repertoire was profiled, and TCRdb retains in-frame clones only, with some absent. The data contain under 3,500 clones, almost 90% of them singletons. This receptor was identified in a donor at least 40 years old with non-small cell lung cancer. Sequencing used primary lung tumor tissue.

CDR3 in amino acids: CASSPGTMNTEAFF. CDR3 in DNA: TGTGCCAGCAGTCCGGGGACCATGAACACTGAAGCTTTCTTT. The chain couples TRBV28 to TRBJ1-1, with a tentative D call TRBD1 (5 bases). V dropped 5 bases and J dropped 0 bases, with 10 bases sitting between them. The CDR3 runs 14 residues. Germline lookup yields CDR1 MDHEN and CDR2 SYDVKM.